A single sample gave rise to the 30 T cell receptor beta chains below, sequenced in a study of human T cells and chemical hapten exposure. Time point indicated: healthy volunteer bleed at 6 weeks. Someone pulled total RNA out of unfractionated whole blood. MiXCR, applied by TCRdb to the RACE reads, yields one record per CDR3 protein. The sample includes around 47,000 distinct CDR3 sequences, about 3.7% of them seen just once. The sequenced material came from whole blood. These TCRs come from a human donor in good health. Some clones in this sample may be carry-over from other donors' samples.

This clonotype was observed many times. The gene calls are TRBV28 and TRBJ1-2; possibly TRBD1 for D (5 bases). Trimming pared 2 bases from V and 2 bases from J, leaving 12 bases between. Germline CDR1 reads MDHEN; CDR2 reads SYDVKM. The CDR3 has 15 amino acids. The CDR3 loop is CASSLQPQGNYGYTF. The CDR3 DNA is TGTGCCAGCAGTTTACAACCCCAGGGAAACTATGGCTACACCTTC.

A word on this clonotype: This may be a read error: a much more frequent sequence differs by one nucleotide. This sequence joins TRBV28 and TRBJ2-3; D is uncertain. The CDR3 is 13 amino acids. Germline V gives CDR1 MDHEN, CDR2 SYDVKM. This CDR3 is CASSYPITDKQYF. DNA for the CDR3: TGTGCCAGCAGCTACCCCATCACAGATAAGCAGTATTTT.

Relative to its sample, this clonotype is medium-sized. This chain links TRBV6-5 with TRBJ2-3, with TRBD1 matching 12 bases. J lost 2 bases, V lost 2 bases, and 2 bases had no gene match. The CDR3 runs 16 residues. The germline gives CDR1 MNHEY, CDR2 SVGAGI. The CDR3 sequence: CASSYVGQGATDTQYF. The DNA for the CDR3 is TGTGCCAGCAGTTACGTGGGACAGGGGGCCACAGATACGCAGTATTTT.

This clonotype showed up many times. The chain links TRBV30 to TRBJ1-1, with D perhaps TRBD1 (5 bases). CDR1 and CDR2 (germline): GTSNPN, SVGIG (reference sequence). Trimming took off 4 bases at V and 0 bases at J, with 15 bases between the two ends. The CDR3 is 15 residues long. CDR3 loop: CAWIPLAGLNTEAFF. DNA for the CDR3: TGTGCCTGGATCCCACTGGCAGGGTTGAACACTGAAGCTTTCTTT.

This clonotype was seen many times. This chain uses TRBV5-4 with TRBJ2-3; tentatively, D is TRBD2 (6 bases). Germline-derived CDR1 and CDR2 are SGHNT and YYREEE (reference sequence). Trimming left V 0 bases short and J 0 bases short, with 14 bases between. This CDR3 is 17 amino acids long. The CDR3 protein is CASSLAQGGISTDTQYF. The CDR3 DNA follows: TGTGCCAGCAGCTTGGCCCAGGGCGGGATAAGCACAGATACGCAGTATTTT. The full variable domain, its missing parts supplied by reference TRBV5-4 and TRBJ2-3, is ETGVTQSPTHLIKTRGQQVTLRCSSQSGHNTVSWYQQALGQGPQFIFQYYREEENGRGNFPPRFSGLQFPNYSSELNVNALELDDSALYLCASSLAQGGISTDTQYFGPGTRLTVL.

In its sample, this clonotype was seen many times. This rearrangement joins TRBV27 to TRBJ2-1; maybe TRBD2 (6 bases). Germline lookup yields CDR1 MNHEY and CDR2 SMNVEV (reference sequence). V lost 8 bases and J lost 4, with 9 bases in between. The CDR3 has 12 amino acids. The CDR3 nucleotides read TGTGCCAGCCGGACTACATACAATGAGCAGTTCTTC. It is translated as CASRTTYNEQFF.

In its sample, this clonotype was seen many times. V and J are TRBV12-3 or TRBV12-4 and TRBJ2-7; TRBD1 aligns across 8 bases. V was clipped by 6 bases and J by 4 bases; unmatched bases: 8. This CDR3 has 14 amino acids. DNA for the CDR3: TGTGCCAGCAGAGGACAGGGCGCATCATACGAGCAGTACTTC. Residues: CASRGQGASYEQYF.

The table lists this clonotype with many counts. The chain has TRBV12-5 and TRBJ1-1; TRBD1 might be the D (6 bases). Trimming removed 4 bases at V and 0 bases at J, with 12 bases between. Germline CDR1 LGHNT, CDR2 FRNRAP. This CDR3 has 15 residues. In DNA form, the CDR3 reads TGTGCTAGTGGTTCTTGGGGGCCTATGAACACTGAAGCTTTCTTT. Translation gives CASGSWGPMNTEAFF.

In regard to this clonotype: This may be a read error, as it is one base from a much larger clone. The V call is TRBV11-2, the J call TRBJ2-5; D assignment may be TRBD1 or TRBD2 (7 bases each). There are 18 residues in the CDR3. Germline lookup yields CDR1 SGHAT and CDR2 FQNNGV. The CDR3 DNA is TGTGCCGGCAGCTTTATAACAGGGGACCCTAGCGGCCAAGAGACCCAGTACTTC. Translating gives CAGSFITGDPSGQETQYF.

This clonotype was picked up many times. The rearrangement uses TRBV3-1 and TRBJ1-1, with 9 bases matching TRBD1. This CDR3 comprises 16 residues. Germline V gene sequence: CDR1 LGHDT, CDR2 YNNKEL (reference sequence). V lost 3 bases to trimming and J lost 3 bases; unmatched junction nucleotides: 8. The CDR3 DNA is TGTGCCAGCAGCCATTCCAGGGGACAGGGAGACACTGAAGCTTTCTTT. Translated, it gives CASSHSRGQGDTEAFF.

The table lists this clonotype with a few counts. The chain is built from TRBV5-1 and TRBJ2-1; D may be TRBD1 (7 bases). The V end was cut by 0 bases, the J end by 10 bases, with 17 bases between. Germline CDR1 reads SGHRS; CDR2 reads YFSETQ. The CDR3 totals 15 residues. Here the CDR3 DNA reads TGCGCCAGCAGCTTGGTCGGACAGGCCGCGGGAGAGCAGTTCTTC. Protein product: CASSLVGQAAGEQFF.

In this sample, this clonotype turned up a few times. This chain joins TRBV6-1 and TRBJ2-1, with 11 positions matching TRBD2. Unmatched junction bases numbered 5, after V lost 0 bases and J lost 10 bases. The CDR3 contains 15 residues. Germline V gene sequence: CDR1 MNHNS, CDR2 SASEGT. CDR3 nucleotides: TGTGCCAGCAGTGAAGCGCTAGCGGGGGGATTCGAGCAGTTCTTC. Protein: CASSEALAGGFEQFF.

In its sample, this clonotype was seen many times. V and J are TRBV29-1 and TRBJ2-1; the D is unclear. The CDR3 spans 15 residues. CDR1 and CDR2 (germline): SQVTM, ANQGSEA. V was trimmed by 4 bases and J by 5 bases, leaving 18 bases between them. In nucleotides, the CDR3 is TGCAGCGTTGCCACAAGTAGTAGTAAAAACAATGAGCAGTTCTTC. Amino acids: CSVATSSSKNNEQFF.

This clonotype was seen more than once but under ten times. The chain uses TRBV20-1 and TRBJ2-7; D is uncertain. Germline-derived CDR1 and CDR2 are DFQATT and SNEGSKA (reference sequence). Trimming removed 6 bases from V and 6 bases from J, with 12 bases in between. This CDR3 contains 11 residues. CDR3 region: CSAIFSGEQYF. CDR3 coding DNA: TGCAGTGCCATATTTTCTGGCGAGCAGTACTTC.

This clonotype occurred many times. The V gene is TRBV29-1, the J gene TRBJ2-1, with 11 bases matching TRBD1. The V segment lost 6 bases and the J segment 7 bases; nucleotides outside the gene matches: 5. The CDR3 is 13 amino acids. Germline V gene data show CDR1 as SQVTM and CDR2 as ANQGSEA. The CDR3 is CSVDRGQGNEQFF. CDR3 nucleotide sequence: TGCAGCGTGGACAGGGGGCAGGGGAATGAGCAGTTCTTC.

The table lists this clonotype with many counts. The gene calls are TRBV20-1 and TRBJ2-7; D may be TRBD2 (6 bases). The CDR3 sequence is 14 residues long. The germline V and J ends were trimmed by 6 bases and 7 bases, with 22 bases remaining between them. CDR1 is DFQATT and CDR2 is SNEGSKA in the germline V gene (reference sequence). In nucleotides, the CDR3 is TGCAGTGCGGCTAGCTCCGGGACTGGGGGAGAGCAGTACTTC. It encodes CSAASSGTGGEQYF.

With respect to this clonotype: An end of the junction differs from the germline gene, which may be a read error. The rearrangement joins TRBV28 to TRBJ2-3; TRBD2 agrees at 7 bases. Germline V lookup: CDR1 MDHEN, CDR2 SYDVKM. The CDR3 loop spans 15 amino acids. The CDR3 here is CASSRSGGSTDMQYF. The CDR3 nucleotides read TGTGCCAGCAGTCGGTCGGGCGGGAGCACAGATATGCAGTATTTT.

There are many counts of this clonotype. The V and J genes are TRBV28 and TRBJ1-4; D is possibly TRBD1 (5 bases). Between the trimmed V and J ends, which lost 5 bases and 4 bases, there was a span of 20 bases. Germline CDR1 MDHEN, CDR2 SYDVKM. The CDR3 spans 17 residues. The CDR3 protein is CASSPRPGTGGNEKLFF. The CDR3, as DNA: TGTGCCAGCAGTCCGCGGCCCGGGACCGGGGGTAATGAAAAACTGTTTTTT.

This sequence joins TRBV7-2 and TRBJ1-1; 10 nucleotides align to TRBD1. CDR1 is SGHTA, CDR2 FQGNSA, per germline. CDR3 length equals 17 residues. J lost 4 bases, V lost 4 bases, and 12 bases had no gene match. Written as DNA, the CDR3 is TGTGCCAGCAGCTCCCGGGACAGGGGCCTCCTTGTCACTGAAGCTTTCTTT. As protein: CASSSRDRGLLVTEAFF.

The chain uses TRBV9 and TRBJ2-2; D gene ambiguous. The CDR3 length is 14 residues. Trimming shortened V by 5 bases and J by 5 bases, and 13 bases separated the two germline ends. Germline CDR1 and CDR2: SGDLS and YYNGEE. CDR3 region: CASRPGPSTGELFF. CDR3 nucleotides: TGTGCCAGCAGGCCCGGTCCCTCAACCGGGGAGCTGTTTTTT.

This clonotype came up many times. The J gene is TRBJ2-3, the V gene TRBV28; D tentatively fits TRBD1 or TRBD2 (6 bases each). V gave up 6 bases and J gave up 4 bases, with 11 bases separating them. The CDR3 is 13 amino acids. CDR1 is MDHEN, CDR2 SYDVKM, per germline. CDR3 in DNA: TGTGCCAGCAGGAAAGGGGGGTCAGATACGCAGTATTTT. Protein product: CASRKGGSDTQYF.

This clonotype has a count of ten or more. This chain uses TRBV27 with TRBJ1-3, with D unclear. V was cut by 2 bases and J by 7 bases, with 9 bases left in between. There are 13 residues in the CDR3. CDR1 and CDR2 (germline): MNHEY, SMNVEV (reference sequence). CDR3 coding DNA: TGTGCCAGCAGTTTAACGGTCGGGAACACCATATATTTT. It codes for CASSLTVGNTIYF.

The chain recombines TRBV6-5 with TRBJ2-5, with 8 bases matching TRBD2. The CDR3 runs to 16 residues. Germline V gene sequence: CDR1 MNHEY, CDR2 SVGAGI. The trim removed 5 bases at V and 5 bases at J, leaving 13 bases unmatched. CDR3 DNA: TGTGCCAGCAGTGAATTAACGGGACTAGGGTCGGAGACCCAGTACTTC. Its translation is CASSELTGLGSETQYF.

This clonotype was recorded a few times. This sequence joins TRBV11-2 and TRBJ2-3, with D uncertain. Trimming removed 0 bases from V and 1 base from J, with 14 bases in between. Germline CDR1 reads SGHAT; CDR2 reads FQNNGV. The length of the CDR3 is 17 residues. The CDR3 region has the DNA TGTGCCAGCAGCTTAGATCCCGGCTGGACCCGCACAGATACGCAGTATTTT. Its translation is CASSLDPGWTRTDTQYF.

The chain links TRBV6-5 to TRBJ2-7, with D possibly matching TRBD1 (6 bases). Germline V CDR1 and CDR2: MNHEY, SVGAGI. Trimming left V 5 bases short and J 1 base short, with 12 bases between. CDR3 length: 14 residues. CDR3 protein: CASSPGVSSYEQYF. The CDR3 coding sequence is TGTGCCAGCAGTCCAGGGGTTTCTTCCTACGAGCAGTACTTC.

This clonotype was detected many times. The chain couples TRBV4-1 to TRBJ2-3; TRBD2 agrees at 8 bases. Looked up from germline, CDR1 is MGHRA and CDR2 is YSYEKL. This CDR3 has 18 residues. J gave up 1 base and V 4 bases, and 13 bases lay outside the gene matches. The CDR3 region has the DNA TGCGCCAGCAGCCCGAGCCCCGGCGGGAGGTTGGGCACAGATACGCAGTATTTT. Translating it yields CASSPSPGGRLGTDTQYF.

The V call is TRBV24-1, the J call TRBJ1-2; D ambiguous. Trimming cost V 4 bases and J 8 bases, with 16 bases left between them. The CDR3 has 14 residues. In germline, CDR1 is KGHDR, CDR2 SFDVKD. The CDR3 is CATSDRTKERGYTF. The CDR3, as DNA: TGTGCCACCAGTGACAGGACTAAGGAACGCGGCTACACCTTC.

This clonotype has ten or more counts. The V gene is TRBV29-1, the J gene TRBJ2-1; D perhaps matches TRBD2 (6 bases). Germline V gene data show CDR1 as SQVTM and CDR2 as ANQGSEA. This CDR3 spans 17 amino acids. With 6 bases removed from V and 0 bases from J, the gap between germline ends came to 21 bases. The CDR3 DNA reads TGCAGCGTCCAGGCATTAATAGCGGAGGGCTCCTACAATGAGCAGTTCTTC. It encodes CSVQALIAEGSYNEQFF.

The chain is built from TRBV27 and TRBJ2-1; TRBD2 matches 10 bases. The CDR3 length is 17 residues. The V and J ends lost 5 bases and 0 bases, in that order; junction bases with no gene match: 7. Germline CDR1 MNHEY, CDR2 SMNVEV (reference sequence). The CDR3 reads CASSGSGRASSYNEQFF. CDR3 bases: TGTGCCAGCAGTGGCAGCGGGAGGGCTAGCTCCTACAATGAGCAGTTCTTC.

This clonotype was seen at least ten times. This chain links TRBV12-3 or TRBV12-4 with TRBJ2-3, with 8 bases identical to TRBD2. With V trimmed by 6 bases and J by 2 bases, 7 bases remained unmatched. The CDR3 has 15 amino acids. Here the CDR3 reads CASSIAGSYTDTQYF. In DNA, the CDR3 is TGTGCCAGCAGCATAGCGGGATCGTACACAGATACGCAGTATTTT.